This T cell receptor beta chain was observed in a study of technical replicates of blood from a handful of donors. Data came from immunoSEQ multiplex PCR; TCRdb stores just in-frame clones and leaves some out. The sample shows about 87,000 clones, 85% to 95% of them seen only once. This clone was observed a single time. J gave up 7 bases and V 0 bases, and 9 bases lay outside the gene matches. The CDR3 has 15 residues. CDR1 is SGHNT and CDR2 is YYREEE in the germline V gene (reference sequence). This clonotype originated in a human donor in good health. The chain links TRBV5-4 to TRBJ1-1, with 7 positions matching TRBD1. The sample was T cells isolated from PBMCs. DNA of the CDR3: TGTGCCAGCAGCTTGGTTCCCGGGACAGCTAATGAAGCTTTCTTT. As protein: CASSLVPGTANEAFF.